These T cell receptor beta chains were read from a single sample in a study of T cell repertoires in cytomegalovirus infection. For these receptors, no antigen is known. Via MiXCR, TCRdb re-called the reads, giving one row per CDR3 protein. Among roughly 800,000 distinct CDR3 sequences, just under 30% were seen once, and the ten largest hold under 15%. The input for sequencing was cultured CD8+ T cells from PBMCs, taken from culture after CMV antigen stimulation. These receptors all stem from a human donor in good health (CMV status not recorded). Some clones in this sample may be carry-over from other donors' samples. Both conserved end residues are part of each CDR3. A D gene is named only where the DNA matches it firmly. Expanded clones get a size class; other rows say once, few or many, or leave the size out.

abundance: .
j_gene: TRBJ2-7
d_gene: .
v_gene: TRBV6-8
CDR3aa: CASSYSAGASRYEQYF
CDR3nt: TGTGCCAGCAGTTACTCGGCGGGGGCTTCGCGGTACGAGCAGTACTTC

abundance: few
j_gene: TRBJ1-1
d_gene: .
v_gene: TRBV13
CDR3aa: CASSPSRWAGTEAFF
CDR3nt: TGTGCCAGCAGCCCGAGTCGTTGGGCGGGCACTGAAGCTTTCTTT

abundance: few
j_gene: TRBJ1-2
d_gene: .
v_gene: TRBV19
CDR3aa: CASSIGAFGPYGYTF
CDR3nt: TGTGCCAGTAGTATAGGTGCCTTCGGACCCTATGGCTACACCTTC

abundance: .
j_gene: TRBJ2-4
d_gene: TRBD1
v_gene: TRBV9
CDR3aa: CASSAGQGLAKNIQYF
CDR3nt: TGTGCCAGCAGCGCTGGACAGGGACTAGCCAAAAACATTCAGTACTTC

abundance: few
j_gene: TRBJ1-1
d_gene: .
v_gene: TRBV12-3/TRBV12-4
CDR3aa: CASTLDHTEAFF
CDR3nt: TGTGCCAGCACCTTGGACCACACTGAAGCTTTCTTT

abundance: few
j_gene: TRBJ2-1
d_gene: .
v_gene: TRBV4-2
CDR3aa: CASSQDQSGAAYNEQFF
CDR3nt: TGTGCCAGCAGCCAAGACCAAAGTGGGGCCGCCTACAATGAGCAGTTCTTC

abundance: .
j_gene: TRBJ1-5
d_gene: .
v_gene: TRBV3-1
CDR3aa: CASSQGPGVSQPQHF
CDR3nt: TGTGCCAGCAGCCAAGGACCAGGGGTGAGTCAGCCCCAGCATTTT

abundance: .
j_gene: TRBJ2-7
d_gene: TRBD1
v_gene: TRBV12-3/TRBV12-4
CDR3aa: CASSKRQGLGYEQYF
CDR3nt: TGTGCCAGCAGTAAACGACAGGGATTGGGCTACGAGCAGTACTTC

abundance: .
j_gene: TRBJ1-1
d_gene: .
v_gene: TRBV4-1
CDR3aa: CASEGSEGPEAFF
CDR3nt: TGCGCCAGCGAAGGGAGCGAGGGCCCTGAAGCTTTCTTT

abundance: few
j_gene: TRBJ1-1
d_gene: .
v_gene: TRBV6-2/TRBV6-3
CDR3aa: CASRGEGFGTEAFF
CDR3nt: TGTGCCAGCAGGGGCGAGGGGTTCGGCACTGAAGCTTTCTTT

abundance: .
j_gene: TRBJ1-2
d_gene: .
v_gene: TRBV29-1
CDR3aa: CSVDRVVHGYTF
CDR3nt: TGCAGCGTTGACAGGGTGGTTCATGGCTACACCTTC

abundance: .
j_gene: TRBJ1-1
d_gene: .
v_gene: TRBV7-2
CDR3aa: CATRLEYTEAFF
CDR3nt: TGTGCCACTAGGCTGGAGTACACTGAAGCTTTCTTT

abundance: .
j_gene: TRBJ2-4
d_gene: .
v_gene: TRBV6-6
CDR3aa: CASQFAVAKNIQYF
CDR3nt: TGTGCCAGCCAATTTGCAGTAGCCAAAAACATTCAGTACTTC

abundance: few
j_gene: TRBJ2-3
d_gene: .
v_gene: TRBV19
CDR3aa: CASSIRDLTDTQYF
CDR3nt: TGTGCCAGTAGTATTAGGGACCTGACAGATACGCAGTATTTT

abundance: .
j_gene: TRBJ1-4
d_gene: .
v_gene: TRBV20-1
CDR3aa: CSARGGKLFF
CDR3nt: TGCAGTGCTCGGGGTGGAAAACTGTTTTTT

abundance: many
j_gene: TRBJ2-5
d_gene: TRBD2
v_gene: TRBV7-8
CDR3aa: CASSSPGLAGGQYQETQYF
CDR3nt: TGTGCCAGCAGTTCTCCGGGACTAGCGGGGGGACAGTACCAAGAGACCCAGTACTTC

abundance: few
j_gene: TRBJ2-6
d_gene: TRBD1
v_gene: TRBV7-6
CDR3aa: CASSRISRDRDSSGANVLTF
CDR3nt: TGTGCCAGCAGCCGCATCTCCCGGGACAGGGACTCCTCTGGGGCCAACGTCCTGACTTTC

abundance: .
j_gene: TRBJ1-3
d_gene: .
v_gene: TRBV12-3/TRBV12-4
CDR3aa: CASTPGNTIYF
CDR3nt: TGTGCCAGCACCCCTGGAAACACCATATATTTT

abundance: few
j_gene: TRBJ2-3
d_gene: TRBD2
v_gene: TRBV7-9
CDR3aa: CASSFGLGLAGPLYTDTQYF
CDR3nt: TGTGCCAGCAGCTTTGGCTTGGGACTAGCGGGACCCCTTTACACAGATACGCAGTATTTT

abundance: few
j_gene: TRBJ2-3
d_gene: .
v_gene: TRBV19
CDR3aa: CASPGPTGGTQYF
CDR3nt: TGTGCCAGCCCGGGACCTACCGGCGGTACGCAGTATTTT

abundance: many
j_gene: TRBJ1-1
d_gene: .
v_gene: TRBV24-1
CDR3aa: CATSEDTGRANTEAFF
CDR3nt: TGTGCCACCAGTGAGGACACAGGGAGGGCGAACACTGAAGCTTTCTTT

abundance: few
j_gene: TRBJ1-3
d_gene: .
v_gene: TRBV7-6
CDR3aa: CASSVTAAGNTIYF
CDR3nt: TGTGCCAGCAGCGTGACAGCTGCTGGAAACACCATATATTTT

abundance: .
j_gene: TRBJ2-5
d_gene: .
v_gene: TRBV4-1
CDR3aa: CASSQDSLQSRGETQYF
CDR3nt: TGCGCCAGCAGCCAAGACTCCCTCCAATCGAGGGGGGAGACCCAGTACTTC

abundance: few
j_gene: TRBJ1-1
d_gene: TRBD1
v_gene: TRBV27
CDR3aa: CASRNRGGTEAFF
CDR3nt: TGTGCCAGCAGGAACAGGGGCGGCACTGAAGCTTTCTTT

abundance: few
j_gene: TRBJ1-6
d_gene: .
v_gene: TRBV7-9
CDR3aa: CASRSPRDHNSPLHF
CDR3nt: TGTGCCAGCAGATCCCCCCGGGATCATAATTCACCCCTCCACTTT

abundance: .
j_gene: TRBJ2-1
d_gene: TRBD1
v_gene: TRBV10-3
CDR3aa: CAISARQGRVNNEQFF
CDR3nt: TGTGCCATCAGTGCCCGACAGGGGCGGGTGAACAATGAGCAGTTCTTC

abundance: many
j_gene: TRBJ2-1
d_gene: .
v_gene: TRBV7-2
CDR3aa: CASSFELPGTGSYNEQFF
CDR3nt: TGTGCCAGCAGCTTCGAACTTCCGGGAACCGGGTCCTACAATGAGCAGTTCTTC

abundance: few
j_gene: TRBJ2-2
d_gene: .
v_gene: TRBV28
CDR3aa: CASSLWQGGTGELFF
CDR3nt: TGTGCCAGCAGTTTATGGCAGGGGGGAACCGGGGAGCTGTTTTTT

abundance: .
j_gene: TRBJ2-3
d_gene: .
v_gene: TRBV5-1
CDR3aa: CASIGTSPADTQYF
CDR3nt: TGCGCCAGCATCGGGACTTCTCCCGCAGATACGCAGTATTTT

abundance: many
j_gene: TRBJ1-1
d_gene: .
v_gene: TRBV7-2
CDR3aa: CASTSPLNTEAFF
CDR3nt: TGTGCCAGCACGTCCCCGCTGAACACTGAAGCTTTCTTT

abundance: .
j_gene: TRBJ1-1
d_gene: TRBD1
v_gene: TRBV9
CDR3aa: CASSSGQGTMNTEAFF
CDR3nt: TGTGCCAGCAGTTCCGGACAGGGGACCATGAACACTGAAGCTTTCTTT

abundance: many
j_gene: TRBJ2-5
d_gene: TRBD2
v_gene: TRBV12-5
CDR3aa: CASGRGLAEYQETQYF
CDR3nt: TGTGCTAGTGGCAGAGGACTAGCCGAGTACCAAGAGACCCAGTACTTC

abundance: .
j_gene: TRBJ1-1
d_gene: .
v_gene: TRBV20-1
CDR3aa: CSAKMQGMNTEAFF
CDR3nt: TGCAGTGCTAAAATGCAGGGTATGAACACTGAAGCTTTCTTT

abundance: few
j_gene: TRBJ1-1
d_gene: .
v_gene: TRBV19
CDR3aa: CASHDLNRDLPFF
CDR3nt: TGTGCCAGTCATGACTTAAACCGGGACCTCCCTTTCTTT

abundance: .
j_gene: TRBJ1-5
d_gene: TRBD1
v_gene: TRBV10-3
CDR3aa: CAISDRNGQGARQPQHF
CDR3nt: TGTGCCATCAGTGACCGCAACGGACAGGGGGCGCGTCAGCCCCAGCATTTT

abundance: .
j_gene: TRBJ2-5
d_gene: .
v_gene: TRBV3-1
CDR3aa: CASSQVTGEETQYF
CDR3nt: TGTGCCAGCAGCCAAGTTACAGGCGAAGAGACCCAGTACTTC

abundance: .
j_gene: TRBJ2-3
d_gene: .
v_gene: TRBV12-3/TRBV12-4
CDR3aa: CASSYGAWGTNTQYF
CDR3nt: TGTGCCAGCAGCTACGGGGCCTGGGGCACAAATACGCAGTATTTT

abundance: few
j_gene: TRBJ2-2
d_gene: .
v_gene: TRBV2
CDR3aa: CASQPSGGDRELFF
CDR3nt: TGTGCCAGCCAGCCGAGCGGAGGGGACCGGGAGCTGTTTTTT

abundance: few
j_gene: TRBJ1-1
d_gene: .
v_gene: TRBV7-2
CDR3aa: CASSQGAVNTEAFF
CDR3nt: TGTGCCAGCAGCCAAGGTGCTGTGAACACTGAAGCTTTCTTT

abundance: .
j_gene: TRBJ2-3
d_gene: .
v_gene: TRBV19
CDR3aa: CASSIERDSWDTQYF
CDR3nt: TGTGCCAGTAGTATAGAGAGGGACTCCTGGGATACGCAGTATTTT

abundance: .
j_gene: TRBJ2-3
d_gene: TRBD1
v_gene: TRBV28
CDR3aa: CASRTGSSSTDTQYF
CDR3nt: TGTGCCAGCAGGACAGGGTCCTCTAGCACAGATACGCAGTATTTT

abundance: .
j_gene: TRBJ1-5
d_gene: TRBD1
v_gene: TRBV19
CDR3aa: CASSMDRGNNQPQHF
CDR3nt: TGTGCCAGTAGTATGGACAGGGGAAACAATCAGCCCCAGCATTTT

abundance: .
j_gene: TRBJ1-5
d_gene: .
v_gene: TRBV9
CDR3aa: CASSAGTASQPQHF
CDR3nt: TGTGCCAGCAGCGCCGGGACTGCCTCGCAGCCCCAGCATTTT

abundance: .
j_gene: TRBJ2-3
d_gene: TRBD2
v_gene: TRBV6-1
CDR3aa: CASSDDWSGVDTDTQYF
CDR3nt: TGTGCCAGCAGTGACGACTGGAGCGGGGTAGATACAGATACGCAGTATTTT

abundance: .
j_gene: TRBJ2-5
d_gene: .
v_gene: TRBV10-1
CDR3aa: CASSDELRETQYF
CDR3nt: TGCGCCAGCAGTGACGAGTTAAGAGAGACCCAGTACTTC

abundance: many
j_gene: TRBJ1-4
d_gene: TRBD1
v_gene: TRBV9
CDR3aa: CASSFRQGPNEKLFF
CDR3nt: TGTGCCAGCAGCTTTCGACAGGGACCTAATGAAAAACTGTTTTTT

abundance: few
j_gene: TRBJ2-6
d_gene: TRBD1
v_gene: TRBV18
CDR3aa: CASSPGQGSAGANVLTF
CDR3nt: TGTGCCAGCTCACCGGGACAGGGGTCGGCTGGGGCCAACGTCCTGACTTTC

abundance: few
j_gene: TRBJ2-7
d_gene: .
v_gene: TRBV29-1
CDR3aa: CSVERGAYEQYF
CDR3nt: TGCAGCGTTGAAAGGGGAGCTTACGAGCAGTACTTC

abundance: few
j_gene: TRBJ2-3
d_gene: .
v_gene: TRBV7-2
CDR3aa: CASSSGRGRPDTQYF
CDR3nt: TGTGCCAGCAGCTCAGGGAGGGGGCGCCCAGATACGCAGTATTTT

abundance: few
j_gene: TRBJ1-1
d_gene: .
v_gene: TRBV7-9
CDR3aa: CASSPRGEEAFF
CDR3nt: TGTGCCAGCAGCCCCCGGGGCGAAGAAGCTTTCTTT

abundance: .
j_gene: TRBJ2-3
d_gene: .
v_gene: TRBV7-9
CDR3aa: CASSSGRDSTDTQYF
CDR3nt: TGTGCCAGCAGCTCCGGACGGGACAGCACAGATACGCAGTATTTT

abundance: few
j_gene: TRBJ2-2
d_gene: .
v_gene: TRBV27
CDR3aa: CASSLGGRFGELFF
CDR3nt: TGTGCCAGCAGTTTGGGGGGCCGGTTTGGGGAGCTGTTTTTT

abundance: .
j_gene: TRBJ2-3
d_gene: .
v_gene: TRBV27
CDR3aa: CASMGASTDTQYF
CDR3nt: TGTGCCAGCATGGGGGCTAGCACAGATACGCAGTATTTT

abundance: few
j_gene: TRBJ1-1
d_gene: TRBD1
v_gene: TRBV20-1
CDR3aa: CSARARQGWWTEAFF
CDR3nt: TGCAGTGCTAGAGCCAGACAGGGTTGGTGGACTGAAGCTTTCTTT

abundance: .
j_gene: TRBJ1-5
d_gene: TRBD1
v_gene: TRBV7-9
CDR3aa: CASSPDREGQPQHF
CDR3nt: TGTGCCAGCAGCCCGGACAGGGAAGGTCAGCCCCAGCATTTT